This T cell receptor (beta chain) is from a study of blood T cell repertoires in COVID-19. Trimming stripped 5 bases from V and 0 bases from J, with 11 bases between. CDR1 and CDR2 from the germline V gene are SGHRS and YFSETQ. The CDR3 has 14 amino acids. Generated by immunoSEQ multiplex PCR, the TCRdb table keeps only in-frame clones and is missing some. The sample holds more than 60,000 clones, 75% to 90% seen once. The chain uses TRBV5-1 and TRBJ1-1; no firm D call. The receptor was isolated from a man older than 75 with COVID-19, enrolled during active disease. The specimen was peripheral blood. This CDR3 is CASSLQDMNTEAFF. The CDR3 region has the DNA TGCGCCAGCAGTTTACAAGACATGAACACTGAAGCTTTCTTT.